These 25 T cell receptor beta chains were sequenced from one sample in a study of CD8 T cells in ankylosing spondylitis (dated by TCRdb to about 2017). General study outcomes and caveats: A TCR beta motif made up of several highly homologous amino acid variants appeared to be characteristic of blood from ankylosing spondylitis patients.

No antigen has been assigned to these receptors. To prepare the library, 5' RACE was applied. TCRdb shows the sequencer as Illumina HiSeq 2500. The public reads were quality trimmed at Q25 with fastp and then assembled into clones with MiXCR by TCRdb, keeping productive beta chains. Each entry merges the rows of one CDR3 protein and shows their most common DNA and genes. The sample table records fewer than 650,000 distinct CDR3 sequences; about an eighth of these occur just once. Nearly 7% of the sample belongs to the ten largest clones. Sequenced input: blood, either unsorted or a sorted T cell fraction (not recorded which). These TCRs come from a male donor with ankylosing spondylitis.

This clonotype has more than one count but fewer than ten. This chain links TRBV5-1 with TRBJ2-3; TRBD2 matches at 9 bases. V gave up 2 bases and J gave up 2 bases; unmatched junction bases: 9. Germline CDR1 is SGHRS and CDR2 is YFSETQ. The CDR3 is made up of 17 amino acids. The DNA for the CDR3 is TGCGCCAGCAGCTTAGAACTAGCGGGTTATAACACAGATACGCAGTATTTT. Protein: CASSLELAGYNTDTQYF.

This clonotype was seen repeatedly, ten times or more. The CDR3 nucleotides are TGTGCCAGCAGCCAAGGGGTGGGGTTCCTTAACAATGAGCAGTTCTTC. It yields the protein CASSQGVGFLNNEQFF. V and J are TRBV3-1 and TRBJ2-1; D not certain. The CDR3 is made up of 16 amino acids. With 1 base removed from V and 5 bases from J, the gap between germline ends came to 15 bases. CDR1 and CDR2 (germline): LGHDT, YNNKEL (reference sequence).

This chain links TRBV4-1 with TRBJ2-2; 12 bases are shared with TRBD2. The V gene end was trimmed by 2 bases and the J gene end by 4 bases; junction bases not matched to a gene: 2. Germline V gene data show CDR1 as MGHRA and CDR2 as YSYEKL. The CDR3 is 16 residues long. CDR3 residues: CASSQRTSGVTGELFF. CDR3 sequence (DNA): TGCGCCAGCAGCCAACGGACTAGCGGGGTCACCGGGGAGCTGTTTTTT.

Only a few counts were recorded for this clonotype. The rearrangement links TRBV20-1 to TRBJ1-1, with D hard to call. The V and J ends lost 1 base and 3 bases respectively, with 15 bases between them. The CDR3 spans 15 residues. Germline CDR1 reads DFQATT; CDR2 reads SNEGSKA (reference sequence). The CDR3 region has the DNA TGCAGTGCTAGAGCGGTAAAGGCAGTAGACACTGAAGCTTTCTTT. This codes for CSARAVKAVDTEAFF.

This clonotype was seen a few times. The chain couples TRBV14 to TRBJ1-2; D is unclear. V gave up 0 bases and J gave up 2 bases, with 10 bases separating them. The CDR3 extends over 15 amino acids. Germline values: CDR1 SGHDN, CDR2 FVKESK. CDR3 in DNA: TGTGCCAGCAGCCAAGATTTTGGGTGGAACTATGGCTACACCTTC. Its translation: CASSQDFGWNYGYTF.

The genes are TRBV20-1 and TRBJ2-2, with TRBD1 matching 8 bases. The length of the CDR3 is 16 residues. CDR1 is DFQATT and CDR2 is SNEGSKA in the germline V gene (reference sequence). Unmatched junction bases numbered 8, after V lost 1 base and J lost 4 bases. CDR3 loop: CSARGQGRKGTGELFF. Here the CDR3 DNA reads TGCAGTGCTAGAGGACAGGGGCGGAAGGGCACCGGGGAGCTGTTTTTT.

This clonotype has just a few counts. The chain joins TRBV12-3 or TRBV12-4 to TRBJ2-7; D remains unclear. V lost 6 bases, J lost 0 bases, and 9 bases lay in between. CDR3 size: 13 residues. CDR3: CASSTGASYEQYF. DNA for the CDR3: TGTGCCAGCAGCACCGGAGCCTCCTACGAGCAGTACTTC.

This clonotype was seen only once. The gene calls are TRBV5-1 and TRBJ1-2, with D perhaps TRBD1 (5 bases). V was shortened by 4 bases and J by 5 bases, with 21 bases between the two germline ends. Germline CDR1 SGHRS, CDR2 YFSETQ. The CDR3 covers 16 residues. The CDR3 spells CASSPTAGSAGYGYTF. The CDR3 region has the DNA TGCGCCAGCAGCCCCACCGCGGGGAGCGCAGGGTATGGCTACACCTTC.

This clonotype was counted ten times or more. CDR3 DNA: TGCAGTGCTCATAGCGGGACCTGGTACAATGAGCAGTTCTTC. Protein sequence: CSAHSGTWYNEQFF. The chain is built from TRBV20-1 and TRBJ2-1; 8 bases agree with TRBD2. The CDR3 has 14 residues. Germline CDR1 DFQATT, CDR2 SNEGSKA (reference sequence). V lost 5 bases, J lost 4 bases, and 7 bases stayed unmatched.

This clonotype was seen only a few times. This chain joins TRBV30 and TRBJ2-3; D gene ambiguous. The V end lost 0 bases, the J end lost 5 bases, and 18 bases lay between the germline ends. This CDR3 is 16 amino acids long. Germline V gene data show CDR1 as GTSNPN and CDR2 as SVGIG (reference sequence). The CDR3 DNA reads as TGTGCCTGGAGTGTAAAGTGGGGTGGGGTAGGAGATACGCAGTATTTT. Its translation is CAWSVKWGGVGDTQYF.

This clonotype was seen a few times. This chain joins TRBV5-1 and TRBJ2-1, with a possible D match to TRBD2 (5 bases). Germline V gene sequence: CDR1 SGHRS, CDR2 YFSETQ. The CDR3 has 16 amino acids. The germline V and J ends were trimmed by 2 bases and 0 bases, with 12 bases remaining between them. The CDR3 here is CASSFLAPSSYNEQFF. Written as DNA, the CDR3 is TGCGCCAGCAGCTTCTTAGCGCCGAGCTCCTACAATGAGCAGTTCTTC.

This rearrangement joins TRBV12-3 or TRBV12-4 to TRBJ1-5; a weak D match, TRBD1 (6 bases). This CDR3 has 14 residues. V dropped 2 bases and J dropped 4 bases, with 9 bases sitting between them. The CDR3 DNA reads as TGTGCCAGCAGTTTAAGCACAGGGAATCAGCCCCAGCATTTT. Translating gives CASSLSTGNQPQHF.

This clonotype was seen many times. The rearrangement uses TRBV2 and TRBJ2-5; D is unclear. CDR1 is SNHLY and CDR2 is FYNNEI in the germline V gene. V was shortened by 6 bases and J by 4 bases, with 6 bases between the two germline ends. The CDR3 has 11 residues. In DNA, the CDR3 is TGTGCCAGCAGCGTACTAGAGACCCAGTACTTC. This translates into CASSVLETQYF.

The chain links TRBV10-3 to TRBJ1-1, with TRBD1 as a possible D gene (6 bases). The germline gives CDR1 ENHRY, CDR2 SYGVKD. The CDR3 contains 15 residues. Trimming left V 6 bases short and J 0 bases short, with 14 bases between. The CDR3 loop reads CAISSQGGMNTEAFF. CDR3 in DNA: TGTGCCATCAGCTCACAGGGTGGTATGAACACTGAAGCTTTCTTT.

As DNA, the CDR3 is TGTGCCAGCAGTTACTCAGGACTAGCGGGAGGCCAAGAGACCCAGTACTTC. This gives the protein CASSYSGLAGGQETQYF. V usage is TRBV6-5 and J usage is TRBJ2-5; TRBD2 matches 14 bases. Trimming removed 0 bases from V and 1 base from J; junction bases left unmatched: 1. This CDR3 spans 17 amino acids. Germline assignment: CDR1 MNHEY and CDR2 SVGAGI.

The chain combines TRBV10-3 with TRBJ2-5; 13 bases are a match to TRBD2. Germline CDR1 and CDR2: ENHRY and SYGVKD. V trimming: 3 bases; J trimming: 4 bases; junction bases outside the gene matches: 5. This CDR3 has 16 residues. The CDR3 DNA is TGTGCCATCAGTGAACTAGCGGGAGGGCCTCTAGAGACCCAGTACTTC. As protein: CAISELAGGPLETQYF.

The table lists this clonotype with a few counts. The chain combines TRBV5-1 with TRBJ2-3, with TRBD2 as a possible D gene (6 bases). Germline V gene sequence: CDR1 SGHRS, CDR2 YFSETQ. V was trimmed by 0 bases and J by 14 bases, leaving 10 bases between them. This CDR3 has 11 amino acids. The CDR3 bases are TGCGCCAGCAGCTTGGCCGGAGGGTGGTATTTT. It translates to CASSLAGGWYF.

The sample holds many counts of this clonotype. The chain carries TRBV10-3 and TRBJ2-6; D tentatively fits TRBD1 or TRBD2 (5 bases each). CDR3 length: 15 amino acids. Germline V gene data show CDR1 as ENHRY and CDR2 as SYGVKD. Trimming took 4 bases from V and 1 from J, leaving 8 bases between them. The DNA for the CDR3 is TGTGCCATCAGTGGGGACGGATCTGGGGCCAACGTCCTGACTTTC. It translates to CAISGDGSGANVLTF.

The CDR3 DNA reads as TGTGCCAGCAGCCAAGATTCCGGGAGAGATACGCAGTATTTT. This sequence encodes CASSQDSGRDTQYF. The rearrangement uses TRBV3-1 and TRBJ2-3; maybe TRBD2 (6 bases). The V gene lost 0 bases and the J gene lost 5 bases, with 9 bases spanning the gap. This CDR3 is 14 amino acids long. The germline V gene encodes CDR1 LGHDT and CDR2 YNNKEL (reference sequence).

This clonotype was seen at least ten times. One end of the junction is discordant with germline, which a read error may explain. V and J are TRBV12-3 or TRBV12-4 and TRBJ2-5; 13 bases line up with TRBD2. The CDR3 spans 14 residues. CDR3 protein: CASSLGLAGESQYF. The CDR3 DNA reads as TGTGCCAGCAGTCTTGGACTAGCGGGAGAGTCCCAGTACTTC.

This chain's CDR3 is CASSRGNGGVGTDTQYF. The CDR3 coding sequence is TGTGCCAGCAGCCGAGGCAACGGGGGAGTAGGGACAGATACGCAGTATTTT. The chain recombines TRBV11-2 with TRBJ2-3; perhaps TRBD2 as D (6 bases). Germline V gene data show CDR1 as SGHAT and CDR2 as FQNNGV. The CDR3 is 17 amino acids. The germline V and J ends were trimmed by 5 bases and 3 bases, with 21 bases remaining between them. The entire variable domain, with the rest obtained from reference TRBV11-2 and TRBJ2-3, is as follows: EAGVAQSPRYKIIEKRQSVAFWCNPISGHATLYWYQQILGQGPKLLIQFQNNGVVDDSQLPKDRFSAERLKGVDSTLKIQPAKLEDSAVYLCASSRGNGGVGTDTQYFGPGTRLTVL.

V gene TRBV7-2 combines with J gene TRBJ1-1; D gene uncertain. CDR1 is SGHTA and CDR2 is FQGNSA in the germline V gene. The V end lost 5 bases, the J end lost 11 bases, and 15 bases lay between the germline ends. The CDR3 sequence is 12 residues long. CDR3 nucleotide sequence: TGTGCCAGCAGCCAGCGGGGTTTTGTGGCTTTCTTT. The encoded protein is CASSQRGFVAFF.

This clonotype was recorded a few times. The V call is TRBV5-6, the J call TRBJ1-2; D gene unclear. The CDR3 runs 13 residues. Trimming took off 0 bases at V and 7 bases at J, with 10 bases between the two ends. Germline CDR1 reads SGHDT; CDR2 reads YYEEEE. The CDR3 sequence is CASSLDTFSGYTF. DNA of the CDR3: TGTGCCAGCAGCTTGGACACCTTCTCTGGCTACACCTTC.

In this sample, this clonotype turned up many times. The chain carries TRBV12-3 or TRBV12-4 and TRBJ1-5; TRBD1 matches at 8 bases. This CDR3 comprises 15 residues. The trim removed 6 bases at V and 11 bases at J, leaving 15 bases unmatched. CDR3 sequence (DNA): TGTGCCAGCAGCAACTCGGGACAGGTAAACGGGGCCCAGCATTTT. Its protein product is CASSNSGQVNGAQHF.

The genes are TRBV30 and TRBJ2-7; weak D call: TRBD1 (5 bases). Germline V CDR1 and CDR2: GTSNPN, SVGIG (reference sequence). Trimming cost V 0 bases and J 7 bases, with 7 bases left between them. CDR3 length: 11 residues. CDR3 residues: CAWSVKGEQYF. The CDR3 DNA reads TGTGCCTGGAGTGTAAAGGGGGAGCAGTACTTC.